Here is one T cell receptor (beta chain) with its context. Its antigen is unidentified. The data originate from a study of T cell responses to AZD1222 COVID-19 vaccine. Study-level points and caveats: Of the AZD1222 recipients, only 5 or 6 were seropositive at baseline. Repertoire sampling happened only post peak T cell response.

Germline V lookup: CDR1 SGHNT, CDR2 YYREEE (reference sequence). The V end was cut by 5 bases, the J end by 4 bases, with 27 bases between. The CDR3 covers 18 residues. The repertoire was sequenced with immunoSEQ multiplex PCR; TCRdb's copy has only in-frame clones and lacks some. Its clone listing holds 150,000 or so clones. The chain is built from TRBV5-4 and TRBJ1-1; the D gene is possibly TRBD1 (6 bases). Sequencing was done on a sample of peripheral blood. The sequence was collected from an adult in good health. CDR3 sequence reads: CASSRMGGVRGLGTEAFF. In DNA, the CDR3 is TGTGCCAGCAGTCGTATGGGTGGCGTGAGGGGGTTAGGCACTGAAGCTTTCTTT.